The rows below give T cell receptor beta chains drawn from one sample of a study of identical twins. Via MiXCR, TCRdb re-called the 5' RACE reads, giving one row per CDR3 protein. The table records a few hundred thousand distinct CDR3 sequences, 13% to 15% of them present only once. The sample was also linked to a second study, of yellow fever vaccine responses in identical twins.

The sample was CD4+ T cells sorted from blood. The receptors were sampled from a woman aged 18-29 years in good health. The CDR3 runs from the conserved cysteine through the conserved F or W. D genes are given only for firm matches.

>TRBV20-1|TRBJ1-1|NA
CSATRGGSLIEAFF
>TRBV12-3/TRBV12-4|TRBJ2-1|TRBD2
CASSPSLAGGSNEQFF
>TRBV12-3/TRBV12-4|TRBJ2-7|TRBD2
CASRFSGSGYEQYF
>TRBV29-1|TRBJ2-3|TRBD2
CSVDPSGSGDTQYF
>TRBV24-1|TRBJ2-3|TRBD2
CATSDQQRGLAGVRDTQYF
>TRBV15|TRBJ1-1|NA
CATSPRGSKSGAFF
>TRBV28|TRBJ2-4|NA
CASSLPARDTLSVAKNIQYF
>TRBV7-9|TRBJ2-1|NA
CASSLGDRRDNEQFF
>TRBV12-3/TRBV12-4|TRBJ2-2|NA
CASRRGAGELFF
>TRBV5-1|TRBJ2-5|NA
CASSRVLASTQWETQYF
>TRBV2|TRBJ2-7|NA
CASNWGLYEQYF
>TRBV28|TRBJ1-2|TRBD1
CASSSGDRFYGYTF
>TRBV3-1|TRBJ2-7|TRBD2
CATTQGTSSFYEQYF
>TRBV12-3/TRBV12-4|TRBJ2-1|NA
CASRNTSMQFF
>TRBV3-1|TRBJ2-7|NA
CASSHSSGKTYEQYF
>TRBV28|TRBJ1-1|NA
CASSKAFENTEAFF
>TRBV20-1|TRBJ2-3|TRBD1
CTVRGPATDTQYF
>TRBV4-1|TRBJ2-5|NA
CASSQGNRVQETQYF
>TRBV18|TRBJ1-5|NA
CASSPGRYQPQHF
>TRBV12-3/TRBV12-4|TRBJ2-3|NA
CASRINAGTDTQYF
>TRBV4-1|TRBJ2-3|NA
CASSQDRQGRTTDTQYF
>TRBV12-3/TRBV12-4|TRBJ2-5|NA
CASSADYGTQYF
>TRBV7-9|TRBJ2-1|NA
CASSLAGGHYNEQFF
>TRBV15|TRBJ1-4|TRBD1
CATSRDRTGREKLFF